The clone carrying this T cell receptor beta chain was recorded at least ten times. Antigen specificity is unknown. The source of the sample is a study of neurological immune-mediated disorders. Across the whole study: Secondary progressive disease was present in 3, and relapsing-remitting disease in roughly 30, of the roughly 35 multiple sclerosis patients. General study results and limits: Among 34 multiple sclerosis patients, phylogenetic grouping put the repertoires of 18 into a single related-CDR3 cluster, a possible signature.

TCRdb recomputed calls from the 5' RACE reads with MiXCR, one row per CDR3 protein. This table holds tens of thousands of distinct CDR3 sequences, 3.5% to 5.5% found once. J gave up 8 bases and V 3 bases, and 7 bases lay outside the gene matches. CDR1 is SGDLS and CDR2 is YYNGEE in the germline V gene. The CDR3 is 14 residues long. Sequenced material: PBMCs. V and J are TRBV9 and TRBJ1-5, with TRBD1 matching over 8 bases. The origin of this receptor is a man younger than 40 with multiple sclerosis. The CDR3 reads CASSADRGGKPQHF. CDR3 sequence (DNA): TGTGCCAGCAGCGCCGACAGGGGAGGGAAGCCCCAGCATTTT.